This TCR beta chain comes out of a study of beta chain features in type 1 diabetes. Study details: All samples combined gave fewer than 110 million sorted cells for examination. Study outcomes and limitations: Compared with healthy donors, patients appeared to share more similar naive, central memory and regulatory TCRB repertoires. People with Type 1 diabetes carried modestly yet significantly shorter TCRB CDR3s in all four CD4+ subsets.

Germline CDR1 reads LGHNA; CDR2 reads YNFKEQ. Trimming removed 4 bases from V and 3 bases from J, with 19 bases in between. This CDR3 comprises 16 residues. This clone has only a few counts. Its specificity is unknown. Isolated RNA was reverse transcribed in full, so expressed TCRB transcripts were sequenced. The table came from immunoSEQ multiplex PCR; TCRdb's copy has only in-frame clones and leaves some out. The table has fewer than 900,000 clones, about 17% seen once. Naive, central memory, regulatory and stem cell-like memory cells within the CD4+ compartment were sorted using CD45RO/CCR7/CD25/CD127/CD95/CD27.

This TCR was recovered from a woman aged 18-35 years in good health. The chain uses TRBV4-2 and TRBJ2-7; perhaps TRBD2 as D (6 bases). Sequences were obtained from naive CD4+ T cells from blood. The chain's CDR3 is CASSPFVLADFYEQYF. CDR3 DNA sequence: TGTGCCAGCAGCCCTTTCGTATTAGCGGACTTCTACGAGCAGTACTTC.